What follows describes a single T cell receptor beta chain. Its antigen remains unknown. There are 17 residues in the CDR3. Profiled with immunoSEQ multiplex PCR; TCRdb holds only in-frame clones, not every one. The repertoire holds 550,000 to 650,000 clones, with 95% to 97% as singletons. The source of the sample is a study of shared clonotypes between healthy human individuals. Study overall: A couple of women and a few men aged 18 to 49 made up the donors.

Points from the study as a whole: About 5% was the fraction of naive CD4 clonotypes found shared across several donors. Clonotypes which were not shared had lower generation probabilities than clonotypes that all four donors shared.

The naive CD8 fraction comprised CD45RO-negative cells positively selected for CCR7 and excluded terminally differentiated effector memory CD45RA+ cells. Study donors comprised healthy, HIV-negative adults devoid of recent acute infection or vaccination. The sequencing input was naive CD8+ T cells sorted from blood. The chain carries TRBV7-5 and TRBJ2-3; the table's D call, TRBD2, was not checked against the DNA. TRBV7-5 is deemed a pseudogene. The clonotype was recovered from a woman in her 30s in good health. CDR3 coding DNA: TGTGTCAGAAGCTTACTCGGACTAGCGGGAGAGGGCGATACGCAGTATTTT. Protein: CVRSLLGLAGEGDTQYF.